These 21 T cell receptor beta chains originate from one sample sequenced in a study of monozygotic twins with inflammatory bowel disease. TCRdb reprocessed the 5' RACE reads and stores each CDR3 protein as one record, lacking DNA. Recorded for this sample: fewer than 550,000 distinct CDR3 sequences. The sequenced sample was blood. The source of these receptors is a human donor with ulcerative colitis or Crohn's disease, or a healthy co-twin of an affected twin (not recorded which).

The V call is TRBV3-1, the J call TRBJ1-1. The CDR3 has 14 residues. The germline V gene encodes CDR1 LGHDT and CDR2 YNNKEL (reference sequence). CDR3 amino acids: CASSPRSGNTEAFF.

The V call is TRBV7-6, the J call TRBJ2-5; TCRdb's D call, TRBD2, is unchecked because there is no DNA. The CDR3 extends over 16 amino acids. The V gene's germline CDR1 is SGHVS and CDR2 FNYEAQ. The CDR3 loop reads CASSLLGLAGGETQYF.

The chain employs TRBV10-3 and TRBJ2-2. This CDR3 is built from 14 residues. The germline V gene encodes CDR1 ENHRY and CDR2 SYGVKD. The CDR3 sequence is CAISDPTRTGELFF.

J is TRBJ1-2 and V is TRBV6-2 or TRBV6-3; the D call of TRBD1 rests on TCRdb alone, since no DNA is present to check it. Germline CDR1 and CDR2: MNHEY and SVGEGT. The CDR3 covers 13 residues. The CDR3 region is CASSRDGNYGYTF.

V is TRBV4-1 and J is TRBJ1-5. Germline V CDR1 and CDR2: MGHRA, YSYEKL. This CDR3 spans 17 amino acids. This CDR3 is CASSQRILEVGNQPQHF.

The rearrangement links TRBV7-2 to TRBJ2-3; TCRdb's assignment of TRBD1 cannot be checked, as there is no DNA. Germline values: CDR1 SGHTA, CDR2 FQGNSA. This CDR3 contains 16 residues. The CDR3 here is CASSSPGGVSTDTQYF.

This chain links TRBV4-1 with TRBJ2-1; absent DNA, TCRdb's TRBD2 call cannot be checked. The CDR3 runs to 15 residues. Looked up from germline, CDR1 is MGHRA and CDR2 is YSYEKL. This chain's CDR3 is CASSQMGPLNNEQFF.

CDR3 amino acids: CASSTGGGSLTQYF. This chain links TRBV6-2 or TRBV6-3 with TRBJ2-5; the TCRdb D gene call, TRBD2, has no DNA to confirm it. This CDR3 comprises 14 residues. The germline V gene encodes CDR1 MNHEY and CDR2 SVGEGT.

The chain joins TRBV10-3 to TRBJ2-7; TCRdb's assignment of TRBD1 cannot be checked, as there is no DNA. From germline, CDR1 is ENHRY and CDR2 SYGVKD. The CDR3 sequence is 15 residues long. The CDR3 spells CATRPSTGADYEQYF.

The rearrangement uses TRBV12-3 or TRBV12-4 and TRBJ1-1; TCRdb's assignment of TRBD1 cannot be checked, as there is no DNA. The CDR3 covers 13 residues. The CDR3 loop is CASSLRGSAEAFF.

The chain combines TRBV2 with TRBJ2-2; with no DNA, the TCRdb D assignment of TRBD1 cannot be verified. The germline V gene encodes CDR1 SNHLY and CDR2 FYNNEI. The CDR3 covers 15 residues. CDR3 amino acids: CASRARQANTGELFF.

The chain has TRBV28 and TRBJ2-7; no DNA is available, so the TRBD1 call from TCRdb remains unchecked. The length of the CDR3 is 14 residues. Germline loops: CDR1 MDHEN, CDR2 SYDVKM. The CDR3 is CASSFGGYSYEQYF. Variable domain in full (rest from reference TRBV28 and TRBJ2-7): DVKVTQSSRYLVKRTGEKVFLECVQDMDHENMFWYRQDPGLGLRLIYFSYDVKMKEKGDIPEGYSVSREKKERFSLILESASTNQTSMYLCASSFGGYSYEQYFGPGTRLTVT.

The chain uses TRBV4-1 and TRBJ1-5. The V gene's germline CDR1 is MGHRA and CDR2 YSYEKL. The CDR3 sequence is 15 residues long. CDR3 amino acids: CASSQGGSLEGAQHF.

The CDR3 sequence: CASINQGFNTEAFF. The chain employs TRBV12-3 or TRBV12-4 and TRBJ1-1; TCRdb outputs TRBD1, but without DNA this stays unchecked. The CDR3 extends over 14 amino acids.

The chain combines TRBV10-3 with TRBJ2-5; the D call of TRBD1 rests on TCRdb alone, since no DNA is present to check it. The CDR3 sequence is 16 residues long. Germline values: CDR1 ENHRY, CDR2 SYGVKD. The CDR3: CATRTGEERPRETQYF.

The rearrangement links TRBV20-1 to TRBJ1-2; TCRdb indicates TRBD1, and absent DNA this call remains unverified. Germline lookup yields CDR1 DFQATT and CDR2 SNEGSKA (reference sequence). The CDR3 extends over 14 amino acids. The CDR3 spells CSARRAASNYGYTF.

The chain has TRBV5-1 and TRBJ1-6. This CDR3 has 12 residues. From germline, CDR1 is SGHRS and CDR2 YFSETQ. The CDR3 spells CASSGGNSPLHF.

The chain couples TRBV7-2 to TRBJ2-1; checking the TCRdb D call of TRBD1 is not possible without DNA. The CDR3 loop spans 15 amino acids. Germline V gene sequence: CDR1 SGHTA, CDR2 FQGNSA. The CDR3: CASSFSGGPPNEQFF.

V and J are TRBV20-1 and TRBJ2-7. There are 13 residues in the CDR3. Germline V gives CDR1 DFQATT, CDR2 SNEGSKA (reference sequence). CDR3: CSASQDDSYEQYF.

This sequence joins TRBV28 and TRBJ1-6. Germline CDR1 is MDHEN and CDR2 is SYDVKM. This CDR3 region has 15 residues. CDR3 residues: CASSIPVATSSPLHF.

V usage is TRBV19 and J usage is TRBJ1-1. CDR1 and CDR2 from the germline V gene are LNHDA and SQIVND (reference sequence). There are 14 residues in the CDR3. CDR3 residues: CASSIERTNTEAFF. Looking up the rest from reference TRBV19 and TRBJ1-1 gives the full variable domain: DGGITQSPKYLFRKEGQNVTLSCEQNLNHDAMYWYRQDPGQGLRLIYYSQIVNDFQKGDIAEGYSVSREKKESFPLTVTSAQKNPTAFYLCASSIERTNTEAFFGQGTRLTVV.